This TCR beta chain was sequenced in a study of T cell changes during pregnancy in multiple sclerosis (dated by TCRdb to about 2019). In terms of the full investigation: The study looked at changes in the T cell repertoire across pregnancy in women with multiple sclerosis.

Concerning this clone itself: This receptor's antigen is unknown. Base qualities are not provided; no much larger clone lies one nucleotide away.

The V end gives up 0 bases and the J end 4 bases, leaving 11 bases in the junction not matched to a gene. Reading from cysteine to phenylalanine, the CDR3 counts 17 amino acids. Left in the record is the CDR3 DNA by itself, 51 bases read in frame from the first base. Taken from the germline V gene, the CDR1 and CDR2 loops are SQVTM and ANQGSEA. The method behind the library was the immunoSEQ multiplex PCR assay. This immuneACCESS table, as held by TCRdb, lists in-frame sequences with V and J called but not all clones. Of the missing ones, under half trace to an unresolved V gene in checked studies; the others have no known cause. The sample data list around 52,000 clones, and about 86% of these were observed just once. The top ten hold approximately 5% of the sample.

The receptor comes from a human donor whose cells served as feeder cells for cultures in a pregnancy study. Here the chain combines TRBV29-1 and TRBJ2-5; TRBD1 lines up with 10 middle nucleotides. Sample: peripheral blood from another person, used as feeder cells. The sequence in DNA is TGCAGCGTTGAAGAGTCCCGGGACAGGGGTTACTTAGAGACCCAGTACTTC. This codes for CSVEESRDRGYLETQYF.